This TCR beta chain was identified in a study of CD8 T cells in ankylosing spondylitis. The CDR3 covers 17 residues. CDR1 and CDR2 from the germline V gene are MNHNS and SASEGT. Trimming took off 2 bases at V and 10 bases at J, with 24 bases between the two ends. Each CDR3 protein is one row after TCRdb ran MiXCR on the 5' RACE reads. The sample carries 150,000 to 250,000 distinct CDR3 sequences, 13% recorded once. This clonotype was counted a few times. This receptor was obtained from a male donor with ankylosing spondylitis or in good health (not recorded which). What was sequenced was blood, either unsorted or a sorted T cell fraction (not recorded which). The chain joins TRBV6-1 to TRBJ2-1; D may be TRBD2 (5 bases). The CDR3 sequence: CASSEPPSSIGAVEQFF. The CDR3 DNA follows: TGTGCCAGCAGTGAACCCCCGTCTAGCATCGGAGCAGTGGAGCAGTTCTTC.